The 21 T cell receptor beta chains given below trace back to one sample, sequenced in a study of blood T cell repertoires in COVID-19. The method was immunoSEQ multiplex PCR; TCRdb's version includes in-frame clones alone and lacks a portion of them. The sample has about 40,000 clones, about 86% seen once. Sequencing used peripheral blood. Every receptor here comes from a human donor with acute or convalescent COVID-19. The donor label of this sample is uncertain.

The chain carries TRBV2 and TRBJ1-1; D unresolved. Trimming pared 8 bases from V and 3 bases from J, leaving 10 bases between. The germline CDR1 and CDR2 sequences are SNHLY and FYNNEI. The CDR3 sequence is 12 residues long. CDR3 in DNA: TGTGCCAGCGGCCGGAGGGACACTGAAGCTTTCTTT. It translates to CASGRRDTEAFF.

The chain is built from TRBV7-3 and TRBJ2-1; 8 positions agree with TRBD2. The germline V gene encodes CDR1 SGHTA and CDR2 FQGTGA. The CDR3 loop spans 15 amino acids. V shed 5 bases and J 9 bases; nucleotides not matched to a gene: 12. In DNA form, the CDR3 reads TGTGCCAGCAGCCAGCGGGAGTTCCGTGGAAGTGAGCAGTTCTTC. This translates into CASSQREFRGSEQFF.

J is TRBJ1-5 and V is TRBV19, with TRBD1 identical over 7 bases. The germline V gene has CDR1 LNHDA and CDR2 SQIVND (reference sequence). CDR3 size: 15 residues. The V and J ends lost 5 bases and 0 bases, in that order; junction bases with no gene match: 4. The CDR3 is CASSLGQSSNQPQHF. As DNA, the CDR3 is TGTGCCAGTAGTCTGGGACAGTCTAGCAATCAGCCCCAGCATTTT.

The chain links TRBV5-8 to TRBJ1-2, with D hard to call. Germline CDR1 is SGHTS and CDR2 is YDEGEE. CDR3 length: 14 amino acids. Between the trimmed V and J ends, which lost 4 bases and 0 bases, there was a span of 10 bases. Here the CDR3 DNA reads TGTGCCAGCAGCCGTTTTGGAGCTAACTATGGCTACACCTTC. Translating it yields CASSRFGANYGYTF.

The chain employs TRBV27 and TRBJ2-2; D unresolved. In germline, CDR1 is MNHEY, CDR2 SMNVEV (reference sequence). V shed 2 bases and J shed 0 bases, with 10 bases lying between them. The CDR3 spans 16 residues. This CDR3 is CASSLLQLANTGELFF. CDR3 nucleotides: TGTGCCAGCAGTTTACTACAGCTCGCGAACACCGGGGAGCTGTTTTTT.

CDR3 protein: CASRKTANTEAFF. DNA of the CDR3: TGTGCCAGCAGAAAGACAGCGAACACTGAAGCTTTCTTT. The chain couples TRBV12-3 or TRBV12-4 to TRBJ1-1, with TRBD1 as a possible D gene (5 bases). V gave up 6 bases and J gave up 1 base, with 9 bases separating them. CDR3 length: 13 residues.

This clone was seen a handful of times. The genes are TRBV27 and TRBJ2-7; no firm D call. Germline V gene sequence: CDR1 MNHEY, CDR2 SMNVEV (reference sequence). The CDR3 totals 14 residues. V lost 2 bases and J lost 4, with 12 bases in between. This chain's CDR3 is CASSLGRGLYEQYF. CDR3 in DNA: TGTGCCAGCAGTTTAGGCAGAGGCCTGTACGAGCAGTACTTC.

This clone was detected ten times or more. The chain carries TRBV3-1 (or the pseudogene TRBV3-2) and TRBJ2-7; maybe TRBD1 (6 bases). The V and J ends lost 2 bases and 1 base respectively, with 6 bases between them. Per germline, CDR1 LGHDT and CDR2 YNNKEL (reference sequence). This CDR3 has 13 amino acids. The CDR3 DNA follows: TGTGCCAGCAGCCAAACAGGGTCCTACGAGCAGTACTTC. It encodes CASSQTGSYEQYF.

This clone was counted ten times or more. The chain uses TRBV5-4 and TRBJ1-1; 10 bases map to TRBD1. The CDR3 is 14 amino acids. The germline gives CDR1 SGHNT, CDR2 YYREEE (reference sequence). V gave up 0 bases and J gave up 5 bases; unmatched junction bases: 1. The CDR3 bases are TGTGCCAGCAGCTTGGGACAGGGGGCTACTGAAGCTTTCTTT. Translation: CASSLGQGATEAFF.

The rearrangement joins TRBV29-1 to TRBJ2-7; 8 bases agree with TRBD2. The CDR3 loop spans 13 amino acids. Per the germline V gene, CDR1 is SQVTM and CDR2 is ANQGSEA. V shed 5 bases and J 6 bases; nucleotides not matched to a gene: 9. The CDR3 sequence: CSVRAGAGGEQYF. The CDR3 DNA is TGCAGCGTTAGGGCCGGGGCGGGGGGCGAGCAGTACTTC.

The rearrangement links TRBV30 to TRBJ1-6, with TRBD1 matching over 9 bases. The V gene end was trimmed by 0 bases and the J gene end by 6 bases; junction bases not matched to a gene: 6. The CDR3 sequence is 16 residues long. Germline-derived CDR1 and CDR2 are GTSNPN and SVGIG (reference sequence). Here the CDR3 DNA reads TGTGCCTGGAGTGTACAGAAGGGACAGGGTAATTCACCCCTCCACTTT. This codes for CAWSVQKGQGNSPLHF.

The chain is built from TRBV15 and TRBJ2-7; D not certain. The V end lost 3 bases, the J end lost 7 bases, and 19 bases lay between the germline ends. In germline, CDR1 is LNHNV, CDR2 YYDKDF (reference sequence). The CDR3 has 15 amino acids. The DNA for the CDR3 is TGTGCCACCAGCAGTGGGCTCGGTCCCCTTCGTGAGCAGTACTTC. Protein product: CATSSGLGPLREQYF.

CDR3 DNA sequence: TGTGCCAGCACCGTCCGGGACAGGGGGAACAATGAGCAGTTCTTC. This codes for CASTVRDRGNNEQFF. The chain employs TRBV6-6 and TRBJ2-1; 11 bases map to TRBD1. The V gene end was trimmed by 7 bases and the J gene end by 5 bases; junction bases not matched to a gene: 7. CDR1 and CDR2 (germline): MNHNY, SVGAGI (reference sequence). This CDR3 region has 15 residues.

The chain is built from TRBV29-1 and TRBJ1-2, with D possibly TRBD1 on 5 matching bases. V was clipped by 4 bases and J by 3 bases, with 15 bases between them. The CDR3 is made up of 14 amino acids. The germline V gene has CDR1 SQVTM and CDR2 ANQGSEA. In nucleotides, the CDR3 is TGCAGCGTTGGGCAGGGTGGCGGCTACTATGGCTACACCTTC. As protein: CSVGQGGGYYGYTF.

J is TRBJ1-5 and V is TRBV29-1, with TRBD1 matching over 9 bases. In germline, CDR1 is SQVTM, CDR2 ANQGSEA. The length of the CDR3 is 14 residues. Germline trimming cut 4 bases from V and 5 bases from J; bases unmatched to any gene: 6. This CDR3 is CSVAQGARDQPQHF. The CDR3 DNA is TGCAGCGTTGCACAGGGGGCGCGTGATCAGCCCCAGCATTTT.

This chain uses TRBV27 with TRBJ2-1; TRBD2 matches 13 bases. With V trimmed by 1 base and J by 7 bases, 4 bases remained unmatched. This CDR3 has 16 amino acids. From germline, CDR1 is MNHEY and CDR2 SMNVEV (reference sequence). The CDR3 bases are TGTGCCAGCAGTTTATTGACTAGCGGGAGGAGTAATGAGCAGTTCTTC. It codes for CASSLLTSGRSNEQFF.

This clone was recorded once. The CDR3 region has the DNA TGTGCCAGCAGCCCCACCGGGGGTTCCTACGAGCAGTACTTC. Its protein product is CASSPTGGSYEQYF. This sequence joins TRBV7-9 and TRBJ2-7; D may be TRBD2 (6 bases). This CDR3 region has 14 residues. Germline V lookup: CDR1 SEHNR, CDR2 FQNEAQ (reference sequence). V was clipped by 5 bases and J by 1 base, with 12 bases between them.

The rearrangement joins TRBV7-8 to TRBJ1-5; possibly TRBD1 for D (5 bases). CDR1 is SGHVS, CDR2 FQNEAQ, per germline. V lost 2 bases and J lost 7, with 12 bases in between. The CDR3 loop spans 14 amino acids. In DNA, the CDR3 is TGTGCCAGCAGCTTAATGCAGGGAAACCAGCCCCAGCATTTT. Amino acid sequence: CASSLMQGNQPQHF. Full variable domain (missing parts from reference TRBV7-8 and TRBJ1-5): GAGVSQSPRYKVAKRGQDVALRCDPISGHVSLFWYQQALGQGPEFLTYFQNEAQLDKSGLPSDRFFAERPEGSVSTLKIQRTQQEDSAVYLCASSLMQGNQPQHFGDGTRLSIL.

The chain couples TRBV6-5 to TRBJ1-6, with TRBD1 matching over 7 bases. This CDR3 comprises 15 residues. Germline CDR1 is MNHEY and CDR2 is SVGAGI. After removal of 4 bases from V and 9 bases from J, the junction contained 9 bases not matched to a gene. The CDR3: CASSFLQGSGSPLHF. CDR3 sequence (DNA): TGTGCCAGCAGTTTCCTACAGGGGTCTGGTTCACCCCTCCACTTT.

This sequence joins TRBV7-8 and TRBJ2-7, with 9 bases lining up with TRBD2. The length of the CDR3 is 15 residues. V dropped 1 base and J dropped 3; count of bases not matched to a gene: 4. Germline V lookup: CDR1 SGHVS, CDR2 FQNEAQ. The CDR3 is CASSLGASGIYEQYF. The CDR3 nucleotides are TGTGCCAGCAGCTTAGGGGCTAGCGGGATCTACGAGCAGTACTTC. The full variable domain, with the rest looked up from reference TRBV7-8 and TRBJ2-7, is GAGVSQSPRYKVAKRGQDVALRCDPISGHVSLFWYQQALGQGPEFLTYFQNEAQLDKSGLPSDRFFAERPEGSVSTLKIQRTQQEDSAVYLCASSLGASGIYEQYFGPGTRLTVT.

V usage is TRBV19 and J usage is TRBJ1-5, with D perhaps TRBD1 (6 bases). The CDR3 is made up of 15 amino acids. Looked up from germline, CDR1 is LNHDA and CDR2 is SQIVND (reference sequence). V was cut by 5 bases and J by 1 base, with 12 bases left in between. Here the CDR3 reads CASSYAGASNQPQHF. The CDR3, as DNA: TGTGCCAGTAGTTATGCAGGGGCCAGCAATCAGCCCCAGCATTTT.